The rows below give T cell receptor beta chains drawn from one sample of a study of preoperative IRX-2 immunotherapy in early breast cancer. Generated by immunoSEQ multiplex PCR, the TCRdb table keeps only in-frame clones and is missing some. The sample shows 15,000 to 25,000 clones, 85% of them seen only once. The sequences come from lymph node tissue, collected after IRX-2 immunotherapy. All receptors come from a human donor with breast cancer. Both conserved end residues are part of each CDR3. D genes are given only for firm matches. Expanded clones are given a class, and other clones once, few, many or no size at all.

J | V | D | size | CDR3 | DNA
TRBJ2-1 | TRBV27 | - | - | CASSLTPLVLPYNEQFF | TGTGCCAGCAGTTTAACCCCGCTAGTACTCCCCTACAATGAGCAGTTCTTC
TRBJ2-2 | TRBV5-1 | TRBD2 | - | CASRGLAGAGGSGELFF | TGCGCCAGCAGAGGACTAGCGGGAGCCGGCGGGTCCGGGGAGCTGTTTTTT
TRBJ2-1 | TRBV19 | - | - | CASSPLQGLNEQFF | TGTGCCAGTAGCCCTCTCCAAGGCCTCAATGAGCAGTTCTTC
TRBJ1-4 | TRBV9 | TRBD1 | - | CASSVAGGGTGSEKLFF | TGTGCCAGCAGCGTAGCTGGGGGAGGGACAGGGAGTGAAAAACTGTTTTTT
TRBJ2-1 | TRBV19 | TRBD1 | few | CASSIGTGFNEQFF | TGTGCCAGTAGTATCGGGACAGGGTTCAATGAGCAGTTCTTC
TRBJ2-2 | TRBV11-3 | - | - | CASSLDQSGSVRSGELFF | TGTGCCAGCAGCTTAGATCAGTCGGGTAGTGTGAGATCCGGGGAGCTGTTTTTT
TRBJ2-7 | TRBV15 | TRBD1 | few | CATSRGRLRDRGYEQYF | TGTGCCACCAGCAGAGGAAGGCTCCGGGACAGGGGCTACGAGCAGTACTTC
TRBJ2-1 | TRBV11-3 | TRBD1 | - | CASSRGQDYNEQFF | TGTGCCAGCAGCCGAGGACAGGACTACAATGAGCAGTTCTTC
TRBJ2-6 | TRBV7-6 | - | - | CASSLVSLSGANVLTF | TGTGCCAGCAGCTTAGTTTCCCTCTCTGGGGCCAACGTCCTGACTTTC
TRBJ2-7 | TRBV12-5 | - | - | CAGGVSYYEQYF | TGTGCCGGAGGGGTTTCCTACTACGAGCAGTACTTC
TRBJ1-1 | TRBV18 | - | - | CASSPQGTLSTEAFF | TGTGCCAGCTCACCACAGGGGACACTTAGCACTGAAGCTTTCTTT
TRBJ2-5 | TRBV6-8 | TRBD2 | - | CASSSRPRGDGVETQYF | TGTGCCAGCAGTTCCCGCCCACGGGGGGACGGGGTAGAGACCCAGTACTTC
TRBJ2-3 | TRBV5-1 | TRBD2 | - | CASSSIAGVFTDTQYF | TGCGCCAGCAGCAGCATAGCGGGAGTCTTCACAGATACGCAGTATTTT
TRBJ1-1 | TRBV28 | - | - | CASSLVSGTNTEAFF | TGTGCCAGCAGCTTAGTATCGGGGACGAACACTGAAGCTTTCTTT
TRBJ1-5 | TRBV10-1 | - | - | CASSEFGAQPQHF | TGCGCCAGCAGTGAATTCGGGGCCCAGCCCCAGCATTTT
TRBJ1-1 | TRBV23-1 | - | - | CASSLEGWTEAFF | TGCGCCAGCAGCTTAGAGGGTTGGACTGAAGCTTTCTTT
TRBJ2-3 | TRBV18 | TRBD2 | - | CASSPNSGGTDTQYF | TGTGCCAGCTCACCGAATAGCGGGGGGACAGATACGCAGTATTTT
TRBJ1-3 | TRBV19 | - | once | CASTFDSRSGNTIYF | TGTGCCAGTACTTTCGACAGCCGATCTGGAAACACCATATATTTT
TRBJ1-1 | TRBV19 | TRBD1 | - | CASQPRGRVNTEAFF | TGTGCCAGTCAACCCAGGGGGCGCGTGAACACTGAAGCTTTCTTT
TRBJ1-2 | TRBV14 | - | - | CASSHLYGYTF | TGTGCCAGCAGCCACCTTTACGGCTACACCTTC
TRBJ2-5 | TRBV30 | - | - | CAWRVAETQYF | TGTGCCTGGAGGGTGGCAGAGACCCAGTACTTC
TRBJ1-2 | TRBV19 | TRBD1 | - | CASKPLTGEDYGYTF | TGTGCCAGTAAACCGTTGACAGGGGAGGACTATGGCTACACCTTC
TRBJ1-5 | TRBV19 | TRBD1 | - | CASRIRDRDQPQHF | TGTGCCAGTAGGATCCGGGACAGGGATCAGCCCCAGCATTTT
TRBJ2-7 | TRBV19 | TRBD2 | few | CASSMRTSGAYEQYF | TGTGCCAGTAGTATGAGGACTAGCGGGGCCTACGAGCAGTACTTC
TRBJ2-1 | TRBV11-3 | - | - | CASSPQGSGAYNEQFF | TGTGCCAGCAGCCCGCAAGGTAGCGGAGCCTACAATGAGCAGTTCTTC
TRBJ1-1 | TRBV11-3 | - | - | CASSLDPGMNTEAFF | TGTGCCAGCAGCTTAGATCCGGGGATGAACACTGAAGCTTTCTTT
TRBJ2-7 | TRBV29-1 | TRBD1 | - | CSVQGQTYEQYF | TGCAGCGTGCAGGGACAGACCTACGAGCAGTACTTC
TRBJ1-5 | TRBV28 | - | - | CASSPTRTYSNQPQHF | TGTGCCAGCAGTCCGACGCGGACTTATAGCAATCAGCCCCAGCATTTT
TRBJ1-4 | TRBV18 | TRBD1 | few | CASSQLQGRTNEKLFF | TGTGCCAGCTCACAACTACAGGGGCGGACTAATGAAAAACTGTTTTTT
TRBJ1-1 | TRBV18 | - | - | CASSPRQEASTEAFF | TGTGCCAGCTCACCAAGGCAGGAAGCGAGCACTGAAGCTTTCTTT
TRBJ1-1 | TRBV6-8 | - | - | CASSLVGNTEAFF | TGTGCCAGCAGTTTGGTCGGGAACACTGAAGCTTTCTTT
TRBJ2-7 | TRBV7-6 | - | - | CASSLSQGIESYEQYF | TGTGCCAGCAGCTTAAGTCAGGGCATAGAATCCTACGAGCAGTACTTC
TRBJ2-5 | TRBV14 | - | - | CASSPTDSFRETQYF | TGTGCCAGCAGCCCCACGGACAGTTTTCGGGAGACCCAGTACTTC
TRBJ1-6 | TRBV10-2 | TRBD1 | - | CASLGQGMDSYNSPLHF | TGCGCCAGCCTCGGACAGGGAATGGATTCCTATAATTCACCCCTCCACTTT
TRBJ2-2 | TRBV6-8 | - | - | CASSVHWGTGELFF | TGTGCCAGCAGTGTCCATTGGGGCACCGGGGAGCTGTTTTTT
TRBJ2-5 | TRBV12-5 | - | - | CASASGGGETQYF | TGTGCTAGTGCCTCAGGGGGAGGAGAGACCCAGTACTTC
TRBJ2-7 | TRBV18 | TRBD1 | - | CASSRPGQGTYEQYF | TGTGCCAGCTCTCGTCCGGGACAGGGGACCTACGAGCAGTACTTC
TRBJ2-3 | TRBV10-3 | TRBD2 | - | CAISPQLAGGTDTQYF | TGTGCCATCAGTCCCCAACTAGCGGGGGGCACAGATACGCAGTATTTT
TRBJ1-5 | TRBV30 | - | - | CAWSVPGVYSNQSQHF | TGTGCCTGGAGTGTACCCGGGGTTTATAGCAATCAGTCCCAGCATTTT
TRBJ2-7 | TRBV12-5 | - | - | CASGLGPYEQYF | TGTGCTAGTGGTTTGGGACCTTACGAGCAGTACTTC
TRBJ2-1 | TRBV6-8 | TRBD2 | few | CASRGLAGGPNEQFF | TGTGCCAGCAGAGGTCTAGCGGGAGGGCCGAATGAGCAGTTCTTC
TRBJ2-1 | TRBV25-1 | TRBD2 | - | CASSELGLAAYNEQFF | TGTGCCAGCAGTGAACTCGGACTAGCGGCTTACAATGAGCAGTTCTTC
TRBJ2-1 | TRBV6-7 | TRBD2 | - | CAISVGLSSGVGQFF | TGTGCCATCAGTGTCGGCCTTTCTAGCGGGGTAGGGCAGTTCTTC
TRBJ1-3 | TRBV30 | - | once | CAWRLGRLSSGNTIYF | TGTGCCTGGAGGCTGGGACGGTTGAGCTCTGGAAACACCATATATTTT
TRBJ1-1 | TRBV6-4 | - | - | CASSAQVNTEAFF | TGTGCCAGCAGTGCGCAGGTGAACACTGAAGCTTTCTTT
TRBJ1-1 | TRBV11-3 | - | - | CASSLLPAMNTEAFF | TGTGCCAGCAGCCTACTCCCGGCAATGAACACTGAAGCTTTCTTT
TRBJ1-3 | TRBV28 | TRBD1 | - | CASSLPTGTIYF | TGTGCCAGCAGTTTACCGACAGGGACCATATATTTT
TRBJ1-5 | TRBV6-8 | TRBD1 | - | CASSYSRGGQNNQPQHF | TGTGCCAGCAGTTACTCGAGGGGGGGACAGAACAATCAGCCCCAGCATTTT